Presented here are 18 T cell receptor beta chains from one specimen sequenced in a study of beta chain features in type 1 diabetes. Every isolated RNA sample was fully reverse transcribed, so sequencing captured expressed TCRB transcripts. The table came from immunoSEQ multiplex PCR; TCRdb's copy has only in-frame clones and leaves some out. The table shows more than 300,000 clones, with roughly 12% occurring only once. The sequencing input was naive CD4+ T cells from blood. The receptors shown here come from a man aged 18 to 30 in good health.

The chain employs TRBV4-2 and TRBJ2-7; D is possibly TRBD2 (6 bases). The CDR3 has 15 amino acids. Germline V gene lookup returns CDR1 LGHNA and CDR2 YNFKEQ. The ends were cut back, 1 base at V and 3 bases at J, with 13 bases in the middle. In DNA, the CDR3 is TGTGCCAGCAGCCAAGTGCCCTTGGAGGGCTACGAGCAGTACTTC. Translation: CASSQVPLEGYEQYF.

The CDR3 coding sequence is TGTGCCAGTAGTCCCCTAGCGGGGATGCAGTTCTTC. Amino acid sequence: CASSPLAGMQFF. The chain couples TRBV19 to TRBJ2-1; 9 bases map to TRBD2. V lost 5 bases and J lost 12; bases outside the gene matches: 5. Germline CDR1 reads LNHDA; CDR2 reads SQIVND (reference sequence). This CDR3 has 12 amino acids. Drawing the rest from reference TRBV19 and TRBJ2-1, the complete variable domain is DGGITQSPKYLFRKEGQNVTLSCEQNLNHDAMYWYRQDPGQGLRLIYYSQIVNDFQKGDIAEGYSVSREKKESFPLTVTSAQKNPTAFYLCASSPLAGMQFFGPGTRLTVL.

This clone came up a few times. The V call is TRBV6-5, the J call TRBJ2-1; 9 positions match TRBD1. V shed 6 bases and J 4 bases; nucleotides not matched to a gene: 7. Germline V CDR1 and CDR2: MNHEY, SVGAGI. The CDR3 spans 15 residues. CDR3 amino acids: CASSRTGVLYNEQFF. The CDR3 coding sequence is TGTGCCAGCAGCCGGACAGGGGTTTTGTACAATGAGCAGTTCTTC.

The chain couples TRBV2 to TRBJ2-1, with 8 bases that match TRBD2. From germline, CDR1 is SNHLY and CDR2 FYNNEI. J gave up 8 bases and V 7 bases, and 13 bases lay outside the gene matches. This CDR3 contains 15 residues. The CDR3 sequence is CASNGVDPGGDEQFF. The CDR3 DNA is TGTGCCAGCAACGGGGTGGACCCGGGGGGGGATGAGCAGTTCTTC.

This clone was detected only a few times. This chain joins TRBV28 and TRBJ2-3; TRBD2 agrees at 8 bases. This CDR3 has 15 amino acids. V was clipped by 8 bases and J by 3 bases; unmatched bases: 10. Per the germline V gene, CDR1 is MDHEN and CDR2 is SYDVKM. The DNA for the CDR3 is TGTGCCAGCGTTCCGGGCGGGGGGCTTACAGATACGCAGTATTTT. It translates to CASVPGGGLTDTQYF.

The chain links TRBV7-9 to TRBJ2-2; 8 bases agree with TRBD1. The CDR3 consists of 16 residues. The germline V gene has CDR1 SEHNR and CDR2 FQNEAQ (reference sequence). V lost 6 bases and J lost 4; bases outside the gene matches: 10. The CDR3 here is CASRLNRGVPTGELFF. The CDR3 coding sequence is TGTGCCAGCAGATTAAACAGGGGGGTCCCCACCGGGGAGCTGTTTTTT.

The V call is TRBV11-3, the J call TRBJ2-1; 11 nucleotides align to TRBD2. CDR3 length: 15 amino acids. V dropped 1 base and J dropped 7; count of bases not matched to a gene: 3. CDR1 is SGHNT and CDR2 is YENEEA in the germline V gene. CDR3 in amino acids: CASSLVAGGLNEQFF. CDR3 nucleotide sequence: TGTGCCAGCAGCTTAGTAGCGGGAGGGTTGAATGAGCAGTTCTTC.

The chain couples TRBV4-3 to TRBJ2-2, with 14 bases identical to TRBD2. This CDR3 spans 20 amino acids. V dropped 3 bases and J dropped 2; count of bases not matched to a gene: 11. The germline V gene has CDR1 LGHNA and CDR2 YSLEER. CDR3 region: CASSHPGLAGVRGNTGELFF. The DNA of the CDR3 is TGCGCCAGCAGCCATCCGGGACTAGCGGGAGTTCGGGGTAACACCGGGGAGCTGTTTTTT.

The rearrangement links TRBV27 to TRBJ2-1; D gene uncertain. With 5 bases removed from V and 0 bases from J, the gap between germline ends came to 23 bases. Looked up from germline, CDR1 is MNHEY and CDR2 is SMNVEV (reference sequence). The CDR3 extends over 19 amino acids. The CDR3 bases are TGTGCCAGCAGTCCCCCTCCCGGTGGGCGTCGCTTCTCCTACAATGAGCAGTTCTTC. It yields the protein CASSPPPGGRRFSYNEQFF.

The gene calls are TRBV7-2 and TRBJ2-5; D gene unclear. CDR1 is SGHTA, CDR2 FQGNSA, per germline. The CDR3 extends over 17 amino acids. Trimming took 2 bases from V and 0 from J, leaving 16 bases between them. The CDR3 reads CASSLFPTTLYQETQYF. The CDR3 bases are TGTGCCAGCAGCTTATTTCCCACCACTCTGTACCAAGAGACCCAGTACTTC.

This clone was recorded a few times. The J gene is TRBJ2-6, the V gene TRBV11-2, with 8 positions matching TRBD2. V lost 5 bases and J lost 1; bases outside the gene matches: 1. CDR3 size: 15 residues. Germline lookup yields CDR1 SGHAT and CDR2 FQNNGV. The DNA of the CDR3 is TGTGCCAGCAGCCGGGGGGGATCTGGGGCCAACGTCCTGACTTTC. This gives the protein CASSRGGSGANVLTF.

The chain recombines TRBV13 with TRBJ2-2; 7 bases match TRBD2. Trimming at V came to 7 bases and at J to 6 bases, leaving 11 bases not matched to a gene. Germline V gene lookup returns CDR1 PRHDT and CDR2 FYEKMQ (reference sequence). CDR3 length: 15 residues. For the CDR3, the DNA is TGTGCCAGCATCCTGACTAGCTTTAAAGCCGGGGAGCTGTTTTTT. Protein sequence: CASILTSFKAGELFF. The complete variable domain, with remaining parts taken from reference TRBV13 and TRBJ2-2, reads AAGVIQSPRHLIKEKRETATLKCYPIPRHDTVYWYQQGPGQDPQFLISFYEKMQSDKGSIPDRFSAQQFSDYHSELNMSSLELGDSALYFCASILTSFKAGELFFGEGSRLTVL.

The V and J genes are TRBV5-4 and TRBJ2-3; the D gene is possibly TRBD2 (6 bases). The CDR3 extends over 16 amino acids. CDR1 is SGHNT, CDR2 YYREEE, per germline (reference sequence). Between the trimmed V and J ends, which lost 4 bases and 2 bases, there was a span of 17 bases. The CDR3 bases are TGTGCCAGCAGCCGAGACGGCCCTAGCGACACAGATACGCAGTATTTT. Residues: CASSRDGPSDTDTQYF.

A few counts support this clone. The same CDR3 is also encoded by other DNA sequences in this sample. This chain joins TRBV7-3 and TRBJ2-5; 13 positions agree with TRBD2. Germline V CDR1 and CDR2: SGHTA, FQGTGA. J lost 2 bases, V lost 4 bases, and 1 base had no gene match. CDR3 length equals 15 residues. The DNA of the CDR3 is TGTGCCAGCAGCTCGGGACTAGCGGGACAAGAGACCCAGTACTTC. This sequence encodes CASSSGLAGQETQYF.

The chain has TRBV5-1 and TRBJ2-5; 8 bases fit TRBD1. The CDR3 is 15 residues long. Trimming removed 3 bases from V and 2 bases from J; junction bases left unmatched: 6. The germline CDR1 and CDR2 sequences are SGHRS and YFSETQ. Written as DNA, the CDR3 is TGCGCCAGCAGCTCAGATGGACAGGGACAAGAGACCCAGTACTTC. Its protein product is CASSSDGQGQETQYF.

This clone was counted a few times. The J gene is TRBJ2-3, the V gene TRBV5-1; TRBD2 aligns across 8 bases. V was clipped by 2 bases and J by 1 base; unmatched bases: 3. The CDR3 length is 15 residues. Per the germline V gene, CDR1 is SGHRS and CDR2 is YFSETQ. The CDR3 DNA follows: TGCGCCAGCAGCTTAAGCGGGAGTGGCACAGATACGCAGTATTTT. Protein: CASSLSGSGTDTQYF. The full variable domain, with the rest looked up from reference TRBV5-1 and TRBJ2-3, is KAGVTQTPRYLIKTRGQQVTLSCSPISGHRSVSWYQQTPGQGLQFLFEYFSETQRNKGNFPGRFSGRQFSNSRSEMNVSTLELGDSALYLCASSLSGSGTDTQYFGPGTRLTVL.

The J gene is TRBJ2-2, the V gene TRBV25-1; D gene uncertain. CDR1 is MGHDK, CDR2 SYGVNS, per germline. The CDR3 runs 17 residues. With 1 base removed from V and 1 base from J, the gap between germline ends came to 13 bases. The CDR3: CASSELEVAMNTGELFF. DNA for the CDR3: TGTGCCAGCAGTGAATTAGAGGTTGCTATGAACACCGGGGAGCTGTTTTTT.

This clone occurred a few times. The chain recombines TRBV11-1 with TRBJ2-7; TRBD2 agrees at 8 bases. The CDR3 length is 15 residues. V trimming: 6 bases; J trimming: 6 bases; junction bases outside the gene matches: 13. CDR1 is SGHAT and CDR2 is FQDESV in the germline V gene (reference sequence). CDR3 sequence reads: CASSPLGQRESEQYF. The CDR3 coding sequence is TGTGCCAGCAGTCCCCTGGGGCAGCGGGAGAGCGAGCAGTACTTC.